This T cell receptor (beta chain) is drawn from a study of blood T cell repertoires in COVID-19. Study summary: Samples taken during acute and convalescent COVID-19 were collected in the United States, Italy and Spain. T cells, B-cell-depleted T cells, or PBMCs supplied cDNA or gDNA.

Study processing details: How many nucleated cells were present was estimated from reference gene primer amplification. Generated by immunoSEQ multiplex PCR, the TCRdb table keeps only in-frame clones and is missing some. Clone size and V and J calls were adopted from that table, with D and trimming inferred from the DNA. The sample has 400,000 to 550,000 clones; roughly 90% are singletons. The V and J ends lost 1 base and 0 bases, in that order; junction bases with no gene match: 4. CDR3 length: 16 amino acids. Germline lookup yields CDR1 MNHNS and CDR2 SASEGT. This clone has a single count. Sequencing input: peripheral blood. This chain connects TRBV6-1 to TRBJ1-1, with 8 bases aligning to TRBD1. The TCR originated in a woman between 25 and 40 years old with acute or convalescent COVID-19. The CDR3 sequence: CASSEGTGIMNTEAFF. The CDR3 coding sequence is TGTGCCAGCAGTGAAGGGACAGGGATAATGAACACTGAAGCTTTCTTT.